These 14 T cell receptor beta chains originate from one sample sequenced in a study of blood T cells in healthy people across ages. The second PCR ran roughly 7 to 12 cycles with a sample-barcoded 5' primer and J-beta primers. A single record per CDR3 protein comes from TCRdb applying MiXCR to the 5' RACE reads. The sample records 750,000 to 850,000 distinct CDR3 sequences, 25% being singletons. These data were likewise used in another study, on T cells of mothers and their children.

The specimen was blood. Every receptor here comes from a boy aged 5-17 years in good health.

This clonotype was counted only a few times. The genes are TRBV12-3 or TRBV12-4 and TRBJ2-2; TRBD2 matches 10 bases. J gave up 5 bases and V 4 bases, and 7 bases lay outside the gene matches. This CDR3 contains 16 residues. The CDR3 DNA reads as TGTGCCAGCAGTTACGCTAGCGGGAGCGGGACCGGGGAGCTGTTTTTT. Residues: CASSYASGSGTGELFF.

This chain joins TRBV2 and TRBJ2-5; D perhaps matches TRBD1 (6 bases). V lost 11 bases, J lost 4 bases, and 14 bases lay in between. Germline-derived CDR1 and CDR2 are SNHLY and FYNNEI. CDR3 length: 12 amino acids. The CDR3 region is CAGGQTIETQYF. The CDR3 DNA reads TGTGCCGGTGGACAGACAATAGAGACCCAGTACTTC.

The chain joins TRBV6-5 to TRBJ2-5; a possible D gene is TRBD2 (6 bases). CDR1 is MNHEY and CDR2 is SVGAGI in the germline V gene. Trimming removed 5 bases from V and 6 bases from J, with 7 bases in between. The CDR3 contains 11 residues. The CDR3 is CASSAGKTQYF. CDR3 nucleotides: TGTGCCAGCAGTGCGGGGAAGACCCAGTACTTC.

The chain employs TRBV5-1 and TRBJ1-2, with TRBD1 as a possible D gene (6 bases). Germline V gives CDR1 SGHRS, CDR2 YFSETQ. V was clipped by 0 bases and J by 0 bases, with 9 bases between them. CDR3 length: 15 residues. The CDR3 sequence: CASSLVTGTNYGYTF. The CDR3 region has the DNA TGCGCCAGCAGCTTGGTGACAGGAACTAACTATGGCTACACCTTC.

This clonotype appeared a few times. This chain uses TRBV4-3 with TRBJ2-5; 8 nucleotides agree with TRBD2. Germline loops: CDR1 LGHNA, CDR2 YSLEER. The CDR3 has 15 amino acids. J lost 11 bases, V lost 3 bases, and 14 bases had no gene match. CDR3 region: CASSQVLAVSYEQYF. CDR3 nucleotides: TGCGCCAGCAGCCAGGTACTAGCGGTCTCCTATGAGCAGTACTTC.

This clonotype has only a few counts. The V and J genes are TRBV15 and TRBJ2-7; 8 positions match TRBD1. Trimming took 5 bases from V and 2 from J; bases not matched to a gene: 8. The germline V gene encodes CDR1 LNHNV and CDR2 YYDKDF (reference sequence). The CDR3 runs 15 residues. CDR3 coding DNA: TGTGCCACCAGCGTTGGACAGGGAGCTCCCTACGAGCAGTACTTC. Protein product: CATSVGQGAPYEQYF.

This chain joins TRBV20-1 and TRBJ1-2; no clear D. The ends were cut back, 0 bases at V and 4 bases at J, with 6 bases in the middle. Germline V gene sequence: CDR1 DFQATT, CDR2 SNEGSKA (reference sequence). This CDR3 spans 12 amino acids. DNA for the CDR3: TGCAGTGCTAGAGATGCCAGCTATGGCTACACCTTC. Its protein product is CSARDASYGYTF.

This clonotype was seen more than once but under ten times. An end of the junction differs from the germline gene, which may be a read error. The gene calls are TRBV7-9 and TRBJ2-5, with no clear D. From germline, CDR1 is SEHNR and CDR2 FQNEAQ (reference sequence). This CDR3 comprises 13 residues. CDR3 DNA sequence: TGTGCCAGCAGCTCTAGACAATCGGGTGGGGTTTTCTTC. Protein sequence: CASSSRQSGGVFF.

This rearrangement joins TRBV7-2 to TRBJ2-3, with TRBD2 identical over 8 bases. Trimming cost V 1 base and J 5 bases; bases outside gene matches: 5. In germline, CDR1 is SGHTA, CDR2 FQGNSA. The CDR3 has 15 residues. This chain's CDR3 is CASSLDLAGLDTQYF. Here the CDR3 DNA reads TGTGCCAGCAGCTTAGACCTAGCGGGCTTAGATACGCAGTATTTT.

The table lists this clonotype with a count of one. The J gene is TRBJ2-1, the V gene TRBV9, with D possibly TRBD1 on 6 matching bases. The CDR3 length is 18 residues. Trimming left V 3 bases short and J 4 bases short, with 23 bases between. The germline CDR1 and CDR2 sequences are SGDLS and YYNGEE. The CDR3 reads CASSADGTTWISYNEQFF. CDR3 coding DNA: TGTGCCAGCAGCGCCGACGGGACAACGTGGATATCATACAATGAGCAGTTCTTC. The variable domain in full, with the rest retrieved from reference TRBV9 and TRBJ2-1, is DSGVTQTPKHLITATGQRVTLRCSPRSGDLSVYWYQQSLDQGLQFLIQYYNGEERAKGNILERFSAQQFPDLHSELNLSSLELGDSALYFCASSADGTTWISYNEQFFGPGTRLTVL.

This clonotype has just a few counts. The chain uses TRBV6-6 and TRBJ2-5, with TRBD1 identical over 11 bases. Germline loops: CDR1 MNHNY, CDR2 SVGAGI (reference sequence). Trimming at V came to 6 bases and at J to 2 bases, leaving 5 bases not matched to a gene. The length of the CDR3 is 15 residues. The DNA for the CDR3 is TGTGCCAGCAGGGCCCGGGACAGGGGGCAAGAGACCCAGTACTTC. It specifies CASRARDRGQETQYF.

The CDR3 region has the DNA TGCGCCAGCAGTGAGTCGATTTATTGGGACAGGGATAAAAATACGCAGTATTTT. Its protein product is CASSESIYWDRDKNTQYF. The chain uses TRBV10-2 and TRBJ2-3; 9 bases map to TRBD1. CDR3 length: 18 amino acids. V lost 0 bases and J lost 7; bases outside the gene matches: 14. The germline V gene has CDR1 WSHSY and CDR2 SAAADI.

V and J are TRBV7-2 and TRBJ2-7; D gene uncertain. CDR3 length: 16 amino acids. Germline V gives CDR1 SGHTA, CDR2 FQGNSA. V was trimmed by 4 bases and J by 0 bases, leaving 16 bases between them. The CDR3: CASSYDTSKSSYEQYF. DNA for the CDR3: TGTGCCAGCAGCTACGACACGTCAAAGAGCTCCTACGAGCAGTACTTC.

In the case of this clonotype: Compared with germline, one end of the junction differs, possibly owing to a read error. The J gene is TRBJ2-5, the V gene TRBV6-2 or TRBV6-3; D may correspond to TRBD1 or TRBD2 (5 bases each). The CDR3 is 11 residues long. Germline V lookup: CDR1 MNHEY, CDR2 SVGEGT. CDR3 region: CASTDRDQTFF. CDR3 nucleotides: TGTGCCAGCACTGACCGGGACCAAACGTTCTTC.